A selection of T cell receptor beta chains follows, all from one sample in a study of OX40 agonist ivuxolimab in advanced cancers. Profiling relied on immunoSEQ multiplex PCR, and the TCRdb table lists in-frame clones only, not all of them. The table lists about 19,000 clones, roughly 73% of them singletons. The sample here was CD4+ or CD8+ T cells sorted from blood, taken in a trial of the OX40 agonist ivuxolimab. The source is an adult with an advanced solid tumor such as melanoma, head and neck, liver or kidney cancer. The CDR3 runs from the conserved cysteine through the conserved F or W. The D gene is left open where the match is weak. Rows give clone size only sometimes, using once, few, many, or a class for an expanded clone.

clone size: .; J gene: TRBJ1-1; D gene: TRBD1; V gene: TRBV11-2; CDR3 DNA: TGTGCCAGCACCCTTAATATGGGACAGGGAGACACTGAAGCTTTCTTT; CDR3 protein: CASTLNMGQGDTEAFF
clone size: .; J gene: TRBJ1-2; D gene: .; V gene: TRBV6-5; CDR3 DNA: TGTGCCAGCAGTTATTACAATGGGAATTATGGCTACACCTTC; CDR3 protein: CASSYYNGNYGYTF
clone size: few; J gene: TRBJ2-1; D gene: TRBD1; V gene: TRBV28; CDR3 DNA: TGTGCCAGCACTACAGGGGGCGGGGGTGAGCAGTTCTTC; CDR3 protein: CASTTGGGGEQFF
clone size: few; J gene: TRBJ2-7; D gene: TRBD1; V gene: TRBV4-2; CDR3 DNA: TGTGCCAGCAGCATCGGACAGGGTTCCTACGAGCAGTACTTC; CDR3 protein: CASSIGQGSYEQYF
clone size: medium-sized; J gene: TRBJ2-3; D gene: TRBD2; V gene: TRBV7-2; CDR3 DNA: TGTGCCAGCAGCCAAGGGACTAGCGAGACAGATACGCAGTATTTT; CDR3 protein: CASSQGTSETDTQYF
clone size: .; J gene: TRBJ1-5; D gene: .; V gene: TRBV19; CDR3 DNA: TGTGCCAGTAGGCGGACAGATTATAGCAATCAGCCCCAGCATTTT; CDR3 protein: CASRRTDYSNQPQHF
clone size: few; J gene: TRBJ2-7; D gene: TRBD2; V gene: TRBV7-2; CDR3 DNA: TGTGCCAGCAGTGCAGGACTAGCGGCCACCTACGAGCAGTACTTC; CDR3 protein: CASSAGLAATYEQYF
clone size: few; J gene: TRBJ1-2; D gene: .; V gene: TRBV30; CDR3 DNA: TGTGCCTGTTCGGACGGGAACTATGGCTACACCTTC; CDR3 protein: CACSDGNYGYTF
clone size: medium-sized; J gene: TRBJ2-2; D gene: .; V gene: TRBV9; CDR3 DNA: TGTGCCAGCAGCGTATTCGGAGACACCGGGGAGCTGTTTTTT; CDR3 protein: CASSVFGDTGELFF
clone size: .; J gene: TRBJ2-2; D gene: .; V gene: TRBV6-5; CDR3 DNA: TGTGCCAGCAGTTACGGCAGCGGCTCGAACACCGGGGAGCTGTTTTTT; CDR3 protein: CASSYGSGSNTGELFF
clone size: .; J gene: TRBJ1-3; D gene: .; V gene: TRBV19; CDR3 DNA: TGTGCCAGTAGTACCGGGACGGCTGGAAACACCATATATTTT; CDR3 protein: CASSTGTAGNTIYF
clone size: few; J gene: TRBJ1-5; D gene: .; V gene: TRBV2; CDR3 DNA: TGTGCCAGCAGAGGCCCCGTTTGGGACAATCAGCCCCAGCATTTT; CDR3 protein: CASRGPVWDNQPQHF
clone size: few; J gene: TRBJ2-7; D gene: TRBD1; V gene: TRBV18; CDR3 DNA: TGTGCCAGCTCGCGACAGGGGGCATACGAGCAGTACTTC; CDR3 protein: CASSRQGAYEQYF
clone size: .; J gene: TRBJ2-7; D gene: TRBD2; V gene: TRBV5-4; CDR3 DNA: TGTGCCAGCAGCTTGAGGGGCGGGAGATGGGACGAGCAGTACTTC; CDR3 protein: CASSLRGGRWDEQYF
clone size: few; J gene: TRBJ2-7; D gene: TRBD1; V gene: TRBV7-9; CDR3 DNA: TGTGCCAGCAGCTCACAGGGGGCCGTTGACGAGCAGTACTTC; CDR3 protein: CASSSQGAVDEQYF
clone size: once; J gene: TRBJ2-4; D gene: .; V gene: TRBV27; CDR3 DNA: TGTGCCAGCAGTTTAATGGGCAGGGCCTACTTC; CDR3 protein: CASSLMGRAYF
clone size: .; J gene: TRBJ2-4; D gene: .; V gene: TRBV9; CDR3 DNA: TGTGCCAGCAGCCCCCGCTTGGGCGGAGGGAACATTCAGTACTTC; CDR3 protein: CASSPRLGGGNIQYF
clone size: .; J gene: TRBJ2-2; D gene: .; V gene: TRBV11-2; CDR3 DNA: TGTGCCAGCAGCTTAGGGTCCGGGGAGCTGTTTTTT; CDR3 protein: CASSLGSGELFF
clone size: once; J gene: TRBJ2-1; D gene: TRBD2; V gene: TRBV19; CDR3 DNA: TGTGCCAGTAGTAACAGACTAGCGGGAGGGCGGGATGAGCAGTTCTTC; CDR3 protein: CASSNRLAGGRDEQFF
clone size: few; J gene: TRBJ1-5; D gene: .; V gene: TRBV6-1; CDR3 DNA: TGTGCCAGCAGTGAAAGGCACCTGATAATCCGTTGGAATCAGCCCCAGCATTTT; CDR3 protein: CASSERHLIIRWNQPQHF
clone size: medium-sized; J gene: TRBJ2-7; D gene: TRBD2; V gene: TRBV6-5; CDR3 DNA: TGTGCCAGCAGTTACAACCCCGGGGGGGAGCAGTACTTC; CDR3 protein: CASSYNPGGEQYF
clone size: .; J gene: TRBJ2-4; D gene: .; V gene: TRBV5-1; CDR3 DNA: TGCGCCGGCACCCTTCAGGGGTTGGGGGCCAAAAACATTCAGTACTTC; CDR3 protein: CAGTLQGLGAKNIQYF
clone size: .; J gene: TRBJ2-1; D gene: .; V gene: TRBV19; CDR3 DNA: TGTGCCAGTACACCGGGAGCCTACAATGAGCAGTTCTTC; CDR3 protein: CASTPGAYNEQFF
clone size: medium-sized; J gene: TRBJ1-2; D gene: .; V gene: TRBV10-3; CDR3 DNA: TGTGCCATCAGTGAGTCGCTAGAATATGGCTACACCTTC; CDR3 protein: CAISESLEYGYTF